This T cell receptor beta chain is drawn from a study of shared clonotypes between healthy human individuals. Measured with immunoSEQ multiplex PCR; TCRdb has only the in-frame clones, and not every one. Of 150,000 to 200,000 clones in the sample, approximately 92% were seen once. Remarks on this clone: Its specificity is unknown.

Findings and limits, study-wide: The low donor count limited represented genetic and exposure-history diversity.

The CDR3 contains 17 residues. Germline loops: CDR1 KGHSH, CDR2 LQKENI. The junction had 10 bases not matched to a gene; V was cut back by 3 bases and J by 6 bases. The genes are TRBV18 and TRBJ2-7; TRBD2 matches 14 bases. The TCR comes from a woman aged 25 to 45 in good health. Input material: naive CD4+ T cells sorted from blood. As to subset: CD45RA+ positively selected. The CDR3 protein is CASSPRTGTSGSGEQYF. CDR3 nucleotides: TGTGCCAGCTCACCCCGCACCGGGACTAGCGGGAGTGGCGAGCAGTACTTC.